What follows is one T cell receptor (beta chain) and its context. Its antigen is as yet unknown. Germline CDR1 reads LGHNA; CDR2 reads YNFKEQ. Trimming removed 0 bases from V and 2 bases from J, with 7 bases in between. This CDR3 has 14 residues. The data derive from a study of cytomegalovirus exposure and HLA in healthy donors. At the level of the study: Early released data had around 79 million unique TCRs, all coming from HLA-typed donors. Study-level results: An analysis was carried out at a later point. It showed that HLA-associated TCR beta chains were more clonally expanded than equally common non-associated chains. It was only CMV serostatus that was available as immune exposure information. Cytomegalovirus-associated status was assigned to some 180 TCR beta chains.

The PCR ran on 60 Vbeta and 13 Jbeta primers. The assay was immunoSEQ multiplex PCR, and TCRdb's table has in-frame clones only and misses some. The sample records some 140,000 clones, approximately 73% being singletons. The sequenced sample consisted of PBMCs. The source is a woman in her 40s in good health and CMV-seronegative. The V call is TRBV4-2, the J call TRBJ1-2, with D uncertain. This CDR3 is CASSQELMNYGYTF. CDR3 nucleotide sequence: TGTGCCAGCAGCCAAGAATTAATGAACTATGGCTACACCTTC.